Listed below are T cell receptor beta chains from one sample, sequenced in a study of T cell responses to AZD1222 COVID-19 vaccine. The data were produced by immunoSEQ multiplex PCR, yet TCRdb's version contains in-frame clones alone and is incomplete. The sample has nearly 110,000 clones, around 87% seen once. The sequencing used peripheral blood, collected on day 0 of AZD1222 vaccination. These receptor sequences come from an adult in good health. CDR3s include the opening cysteine and the closing phenylalanine or tryptophan. The order of the fields is CDR3 DNA, CDR3 protein, J gene, clone size, D gene, V gene. D genes are given only for firm matches. For some rows the clone size is stated as once, few or many, or as a class when expanded; others skip it.

TGTGCCAGCAGCTTGGATCTCAGATCCTACAATGAGCAGTTCTTC	CASSLDLRSYNEQFF	TRBJ2-1	.	.	TRBV5-5
TGTGCCAGCAGCTTAACGGGGGGGATGGAACAGCCCCAGCATTTT	CASSLTGGMEQPQHF	TRBJ1-5	.	.	TRBV7-3
TGCGCCAGCAGCCCGACCGGGACTAGAGGCTACGAGCAGTACTTC	CASSPTGTRGYEQYF	TRBJ2-7	once	TRBD2	TRBV4-1
TGTGCCAGCAGTCCCGTAGGGCAGGCATCTGCCTATGGCTACACCTTC	CASSPVGQASAYGYTF	TRBJ1-2	once	.	TRBV6-2/TRBV6-3
TGTGCCAGCAGTTTGACAGGGGGCGATAGCAATCAGCCCCAGCATTTT	CASSLTGGDSNQPQHF	TRBJ1-5	few	TRBD1	TRBV6-2/TRBV6-3
TGTGCCAGCAGCAGACCCGGGACAGAGCAAGAGACCCAGTACTTC	CASSRPGTEQETQYF	TRBJ2-5	.	TRBD1	TRBV7-2
TGTGCCAGCAGCCCCACTAGCGGGCCACTCACAGATACGCAGTATTTT	CASSPTSGPLTDTQYF	TRBJ2-3	.	TRBD2	TRBV4-2
TGTGCCAGCAGCCCGCAGCTCAGGACAGGGAATGAAAAACTGTTTTTT	CASSPQLRTGNEKLFF	TRBJ1-4	.	TRBD1	TRBV7-2
TGTGCCAGCAGCGGAGTCAGAAGTGACAGGGGGCGCAGGGATACGCAGTATTTT	CASSGVRSDRGRRDTQYF	TRBJ2-3	.	TRBD1	TRBV11-2
TGTGCCAGCAATGACCGTGGGGCTTTCTTT	CASNDRGAFF	TRBJ1-1	.	.	TRBV2
TGTGCCAGCAGCAACGGCGGGGATGGCTACACCTTC	CASSNGGDGYTF	TRBJ1-2	.	.	TRBV7-3
TGTGCCAGCAGCGACAGGGTTGGGACTGAAGCTTTCTTT	CASSDRVGTEAFF	TRBJ1-1	.	TRBD1	TRBV7-3
TGTGCCAGCAGTGAAGGAGAGGGAAAGGGAACTTATAGCAATCAGCCCCAGCATTTT	CASSEGEGKGTYSNQPQHF	TRBJ1-5	.	.	TRBV6-1
TGTGCCAGTAGTATACAGGGGGCGACCTATGGCTACACCTTC	CASSIQGATYGYTF	TRBJ1-2	.	TRBD1	TRBV19
TGTGCCAGTAGTATAGCCACAGGGCTGAACACCGGGGAGCTGTTTTTT	CASSIATGLNTGELFF	TRBJ2-2	many	.	TRBV19
TGTGCCAGCAGCGAGACCGGGACTAGCTTAAATACGCAGTATTTT	CASSETGTSLNTQYF	TRBJ2-3	.	TRBD2	TRBV7-9
TGTGCCAGCAGCCCCTGGACAGGGGGAAACACCATATATTTT	CASSPWTGGNTIYF	TRBJ1-3	.	TRBD1	TRBV9
TGTGCCAGCAGTGATGTCGGGACTAGCGGGAGGGCCGACACCGGGGAGCTGTTTTTT	CASSDVGTSGRADTGELFF	TRBJ2-2	.	TRBD2	TRBV6-4
TGTGCCAGCAGCCACCGGGACAGCCTCACCGGGGAGCTGTTTTTT	CASSHRDSLTGELFF	TRBJ2-2	once	TRBD1	TRBV3-1/TRBV3-2
TGTGCCAGCAGCCTTGGACCCAATTCACCCCTCCACTTT	CASSLGPNSPLHF	TRBJ1-6	.	.	TRBV4-2
TGCGCCAGCAGCTTGGTGGGACTAGCCTCAATGAATGAGCAGTTCTTC	CASSLVGLASMNEQFF	TRBJ2-1	.	TRBD2	TRBV5-1
TGTGCCAGCAGCCAAATATCCGAGACTAGCGGGGAGTTCTTC	CASSQISETSGEFF	TRBJ2-1	.	TRBD2	TRBV16
TGTGCCAGCAGCCTAGCTCACAGGGGTGGAAACACCATATATTTT	CASSLAHRGGNTIYF	TRBJ1-3	.	TRBD1	TRBV7-2
TGTGCCAGCAGCCCAACCGGGACTAGCGGGGGGGCTTGGGAGACCCAGTACTTC	CASSPTGTSGGAWETQYF	TRBJ2-5	.	TRBD2	TRBV7-9
TGTGCCAGCAGCTTAGCGGGCTATGGCGGGGAGCTGTTTTTT	CASSLAGYGGELFF	TRBJ2-2	few	.	TRBV7-2
TGTGCCAGCAGTCCCGGGACAGGGGATTACTATGGCTACACCTTC	CASSPGTGDYYGYTF	TRBJ1-2	.	TRBD1	TRBV27
TGTGCCAGCAGCCCCACCCCACAGGAACGCTATGGCTACACCTTC	CASSPTPQERYGYTF	TRBJ1-2	once	.	TRBV7-6
TGTGCCAGCAGGACAGGGTGGGAGACCCAGTACTTC	CASRTGWETQYF	TRBJ2-5	.	TRBD1	TRBV25-1
TGTGCTACAGGGGTGGGGGTAACCTACGAGCAGTACTTC	CATGVGVTYEQYF	TRBJ2-7	.	TRBD1	TRBV18
TGTGCCAGCAGTTTGACCCAAGGATACGAGCAGTACTTC	CASSLTQGYEQYF	TRBJ2-7	.	.	TRBV27
TGTGCCTGGAGTTGGGGGAAAGGGAACACTGAAGCTTTCTTT	CAWSWGKGNTEAFF	TRBJ1-1	.	.	TRBV30
TGTGCCAGCAGTGAAGGGGGGACTTCAAGTTACGAGCAGTACTTC	CASSEGGTSSYEQYF	TRBJ2-7	.	.	TRBV6-1
TGTGCCAGCAGGTACGGAAGGGGCTATGGCTACACCTTC	CASRYGRGYGYTF	TRBJ1-2	.	.	TRBV28
TGTGCCAGCAGTTTAGGAGCGGGGGCCTACAATGAGCAGTTCTTC	CASSLGAGAYNEQFF	TRBJ2-1	.	TRBD2	TRBV28
TGTGCCAGCAGCTGGGGGACAGGGGGCGAGACCCAGTACTTC	CASSWGTGGETQYF	TRBJ2-5	.	TRBD1	TRBV7-2
TGTGCCAGCGGGGAACGGGACACAGGAACCAACAATGAGCAGTTCTTC	CASGERDTGTNNEQFF	TRBJ2-1	.	.	TRBV7-3
TGTGCCACCAGTGATTTCAGGGGGCGCGGAAAGGCCGGGGAGCTGTTTTTT	CATSDFRGRGKAGELFF	TRBJ2-2	.	TRBD1	TRBV24-1
TGTGCCTGGACTCCTGGACATGACTATGGCTACACCTTC	CAWTPGHDYGYTF	TRBJ1-2	once	.	TRBV30
TGTGCCGCCGAAGTGGCCCTGCCCTACAATGAGCAGTTCTTC	CAAEVALPYNEQFF	TRBJ2-1	once	.	TRBV5-8
TGTGCCAGCTCACTCGCGCAGGGGAATCAGCCCCAGCATTTT	CASSLAQGNQPQHF	TRBJ1-5	.	.	TRBV18
TGTGCCAGCAGCTGGACAGGTTTTAGTGACCAAGAGACCCAGTACTTC	CASSWTGFSDQETQYF	TRBJ2-5	.	TRBD1	TRBV5-4
TGTGCCAGCAAGGAGGGACTGACTAATTCACCCCTCCACTTT	CASKEGLTNSPLHF	TRBJ1-6	once	.	TRBV2
TGTGCCAGCAGCTTTCCGGGACAGGGTGCCCCTAATGAAAAACTGTTTTTT	CASSFPGQGAPNEKLFF	TRBJ1-4	.	TRBD1	TRBV7-9
TGTGCCAGTAGTACCACAGGGAACAATGAGCAGTTCTTC	CASSTTGNNEQFF	TRBJ2-1	once	.	TRBV19
TGTGCCAGCAATGGGAGGGGGCCGGCACCCCTCCACTTT	CASNGRGPAPLHF	TRBJ1-6	.	TRBD1	TRBV25-1
TGTGCCAGTAGTCAAACAGGAAACACCATATATTTT	CASSQTGNTIYF	TRBJ1-3	.	.	TRBV19